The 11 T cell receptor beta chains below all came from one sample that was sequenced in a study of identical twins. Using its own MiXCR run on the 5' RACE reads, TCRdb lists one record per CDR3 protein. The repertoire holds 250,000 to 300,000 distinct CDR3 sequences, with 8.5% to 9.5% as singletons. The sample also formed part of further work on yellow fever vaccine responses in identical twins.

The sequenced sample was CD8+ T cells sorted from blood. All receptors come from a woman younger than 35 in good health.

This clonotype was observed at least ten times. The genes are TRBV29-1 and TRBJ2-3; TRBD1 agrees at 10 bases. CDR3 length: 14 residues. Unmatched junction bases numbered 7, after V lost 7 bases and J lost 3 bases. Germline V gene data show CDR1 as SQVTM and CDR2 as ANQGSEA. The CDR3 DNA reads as TGCAGCGCCCCGGGACAGGGGAGGACAGATACGCAGTATTTT. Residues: CSAPGQGRTDTQYF.

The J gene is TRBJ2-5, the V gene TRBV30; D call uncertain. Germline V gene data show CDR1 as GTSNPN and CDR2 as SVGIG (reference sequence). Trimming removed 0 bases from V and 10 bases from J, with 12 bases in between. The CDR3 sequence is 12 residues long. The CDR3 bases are TGTGCCTGGAGTGTCGAGGCCACGGGCCAGTACTTC. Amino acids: CAWSVEATGQYF. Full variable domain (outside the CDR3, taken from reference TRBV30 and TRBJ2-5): SQTIHQWPATLVQPVGSPLSLECTVEGTSNPNLYWYRQAAGRGLQLLFYSVGIGQISSEVPQNLSASRPQDRQFILSSKKLLLSDSGFYLCAWSVEATGQYFGPGTRLLVL.

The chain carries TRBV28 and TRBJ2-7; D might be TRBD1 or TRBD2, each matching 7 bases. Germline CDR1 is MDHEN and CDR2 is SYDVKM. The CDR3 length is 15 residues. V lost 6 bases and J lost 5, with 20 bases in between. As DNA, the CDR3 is TGTGCCAGCAGCCAGAACAGGGGAGGGGTCGACGAGCAGTACTTC. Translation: CASSQNRGGVDEQYF.

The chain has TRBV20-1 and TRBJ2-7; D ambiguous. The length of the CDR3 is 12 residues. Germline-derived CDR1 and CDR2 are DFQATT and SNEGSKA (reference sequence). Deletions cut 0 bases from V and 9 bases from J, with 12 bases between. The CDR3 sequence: CSARDFLSGQYF. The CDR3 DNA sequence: TGCAGTGCTAGAGATTTTCTCTCTGGGCAGTACTTC.

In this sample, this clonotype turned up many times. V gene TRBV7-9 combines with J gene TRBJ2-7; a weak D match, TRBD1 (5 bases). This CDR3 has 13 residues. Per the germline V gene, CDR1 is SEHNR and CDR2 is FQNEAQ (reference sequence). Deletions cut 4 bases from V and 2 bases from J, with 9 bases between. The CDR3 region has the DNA TGTGCCAGCAGCTCGAGACAGACCTACGAGCAGTACTTC. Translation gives CASSSRQTYEQYF. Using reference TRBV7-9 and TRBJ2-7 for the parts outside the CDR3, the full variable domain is DTGVSQNPRHKITKRGQNVTFRCDPISEHNRLYWYRQTLGQGPEFLTYFQNEAQLEKSRLLSDRFSAERPKGSFSTLEIQRTEQGDSAMYLCASSSRQTYEQYFGPGTRLTVT.

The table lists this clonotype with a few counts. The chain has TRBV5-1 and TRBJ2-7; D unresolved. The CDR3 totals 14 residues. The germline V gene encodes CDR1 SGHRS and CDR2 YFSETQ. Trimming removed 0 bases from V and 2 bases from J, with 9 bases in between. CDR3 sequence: CASSLGVATYEQYF. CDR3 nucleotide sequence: TGCGCCAGCAGCTTGGGAGTGGCCACCTACGAGCAGTACTTC.

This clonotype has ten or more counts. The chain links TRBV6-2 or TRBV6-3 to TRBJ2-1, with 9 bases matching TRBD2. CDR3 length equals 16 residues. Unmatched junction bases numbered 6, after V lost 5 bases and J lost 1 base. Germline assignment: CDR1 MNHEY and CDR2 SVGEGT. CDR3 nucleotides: TGTGCCAGCAGTACTCTTAGCGGGAGTTCCTACAATGAGCAGTTCTTC. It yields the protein CASSTLSGSSYNEQFF.

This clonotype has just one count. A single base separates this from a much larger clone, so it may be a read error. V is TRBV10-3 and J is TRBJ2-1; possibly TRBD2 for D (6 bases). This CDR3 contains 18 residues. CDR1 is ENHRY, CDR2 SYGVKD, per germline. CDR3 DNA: TGTGCCTTCAGTGAGTCTTTTCGGGCGGGATCCAGATACAATGAGCAGTTCTTC. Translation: CAFSESFRAGSRYNEQFF.

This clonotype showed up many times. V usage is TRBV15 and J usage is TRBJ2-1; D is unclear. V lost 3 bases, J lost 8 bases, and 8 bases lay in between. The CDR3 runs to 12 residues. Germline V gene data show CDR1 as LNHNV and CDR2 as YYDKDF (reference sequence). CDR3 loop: CATSSPADEQFF. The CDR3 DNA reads TGTGCCACCAGCAGCCCGGCGGATGAGCAGTTCTTC.

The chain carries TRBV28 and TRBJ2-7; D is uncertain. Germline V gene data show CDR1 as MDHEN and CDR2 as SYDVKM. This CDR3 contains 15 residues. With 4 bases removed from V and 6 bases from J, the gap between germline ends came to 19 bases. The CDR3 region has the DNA TGTGCCAGCAGTTCCATAAGGATTCCATTACGCGAGCAGTACTTC. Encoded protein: CASSSIRIPLREQYF.

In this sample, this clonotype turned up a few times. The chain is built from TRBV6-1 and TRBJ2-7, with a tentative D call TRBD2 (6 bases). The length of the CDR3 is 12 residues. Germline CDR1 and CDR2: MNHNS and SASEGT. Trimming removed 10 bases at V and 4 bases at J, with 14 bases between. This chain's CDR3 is CAMSDYRYEQYF. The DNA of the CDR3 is TGTGCCATGTCGGACTATCGATACGAGCAGTACTTC.